Described below is a single TCR beta chain sequence and its context. Its specificity is unknown. This record belongs to a study of beta chain features in type 1 diabetes. Notes on the study in general: Among all four CD4+ subsets, Type 1 diabetes patients had TCRB CDR3s that were moderately but significantly shorter.

The CDR3 is 18 amino acids. J was trimmed by 0 bases and V by 0 bases; bases with no gene match: 9. CDR1 is SGHRS, CDR2 YFSETQ, per germline. Isolated RNA was reverse transcribed in full, so expressed TCRB transcripts were sequenced. Sequencing used immunoSEQ multiplex PCR; TCRdb keeps in-frame clones, though not all of them. The data show some 350,000 clones, roughly 13% seen once. The V and J genes are TRBV5-1 and TRBJ1-3, with 7 bases fitting TRBD1. The sequencing sample was made of naive CD4+ T cells from blood. The clonotype comes from a woman under 30 with type 1 diabetes. DNA for the CDR3: TGCGCCAGCAGCTTGGCCCGGGACAGCTTTAGCTCTGGAAACACCATATATTTT. This translates into CASSLARDSFSSGNTIYF.